This T cell receptor beta chain was sequenced for a study of sequential checkpoint blockade in melanoma. Treatment of the sample: randomized to nivolumab then ipilimumab (arm A) or the reverse (arm B). This CDR3 spans 14 amino acids. The V segment lost 1 base and the J segment 5 bases; nucleotides outside the gene matches: 6. Germline V gene lookup returns CDR1 SGHKS and CDR2 YYEKEE (reference sequence). Generated by immunoSEQ multiplex PCR, the TCRdb table keeps only in-frame clones and is missing some. The sample holds 10,000 or so clones, around 85% seen once. This sequence originates from a human donor with melanoma. This sequence joins TRBV5-5 and TRBJ2-7, with 7 bases lining up with TRBD1. Sequences were derived from CD8+ T cells sorted from blood (inferred from file names), sampled from a patient given nivolumab and ipilimumab in sequence. The chain's CDR3 is CASSLSEQGNEQYF. Written as DNA, the CDR3 is TGTGCCAGCAGCTTGTCAGAACAGGGGAACGAGCAGTACTTC. Together with reference TRBV5-5 and TRBJ2-7, the CDR3 gives the full variable domain: DAGVTQSPTHLIKTRGQQVTLRCSPISGHKSVSWYQQVLGQGPQFIFQYYEKEERGRGNFPDRFSARQFPNYSSELNVNALLLGDSALYLCASSLSEQGNEQYFGPGTRLTVT.